Listed below are T cell receptor beta chains from one sample, sequenced in a study of blood T cell repertoires in COVID-19. Assay used: immunoSEQ multiplex PCR; TCRdb lists only in-frame clones, some missing. The table records some 110,000 clones, 82% of them present only once. The material sequenced was peripheral blood. The receptors come from a man between 65 and 79 years old with acute or convalescent COVID-19. Both conserved end residues are part of each CDR3. Fields, in order: J gene, V gene, CDR3 protein.

TRBJ2-3,TRBV27,CASSPQNTDTQYF
TRBJ1-1,TRBV29-1,CSVGSGVTTRAFF
TRBJ1-6,TRBV6-5,CASSYVKGGHSPLHF
TRBJ2-1,TRBV30,CAWSVTGGAHEQFF
TRBJ2-5,TRBV7-3,CASSANREGTQYF
TRBJ2-1,TRBV21-1,CASSRGPGSNEQFF
TRBJ2-5,TRBV19,CASSGIAGGYQETQYF
TRBJ1-1,TRBV19,CASNPVGGTEAFF
TRBJ1-1,TRBV23-1,CASSKRTGMNTEAFF
TRBJ1-3,TRBV6-2/TRBV6-3,CASSYGGAGVGNTIYF
TRBJ2-3,TRBV5-1,CASSYSGQNTDTQYF
TRBJ1-6,TRBV11-2,CASTLDRLNSPLHF
TRBJ1-6,TRBV5-4,CASSRDRGRGDSPLHF
TRBJ1-1,TRBV12-3/TRBV12-4,CASSLRVGEAFF
TRBJ2-7,TRBV14,CASRGTGKNEQYF
TRBJ2-1,TRBV29-1,CSVDRTTTGEQFF
TRBJ1-2,TRBV7-9,CASSLTSQYGYTF
TRBJ1-5,TRBV6-1,CASSEGPGLQPQHF
TRBJ1-1,TRBV7-8,CASSLGRRNTEAFF
TRBJ2-2,TRBV6-5,CASSYSRNTGELFF
TRBJ2-7,TRBV5-6,CASSPPGQHYEQYF
TRBJ1-5,TRBV2,CASSEASLKQPQHF
TRBJ2-5,TRBV6-1,CASSLDRPSYGTQYF
TRBJ2-1,TRBV14,CASSLGTNKDKQFF
TRBJ2-7,TRBV29-1,CSVASGQSYYEQYF
TRBJ2-5,TRBV5-4,CASSLASGRQETQYF